This section outlines one T cell receptor beta chain sequence together with its context. Its antigen is still unknown. Trimming stripped 4 bases from V and 4 bases from J, with 14 bases between. The CDR3 runs 15 residues. The germline gives CDR1 LNHDA, CDR2 SQIVND (reference sequence). The sample comes from a study of vaccination and CD4 T cells after COVID-19. Oncomine TCR Beta short-read sequencing was applied to DNA from cultured CD4+ T cells. TCRdb re-called the PCR reads through MiXCR, storing one row per CDR3 protein. The sample has 20,000 to 25,000 distinct CDR3 sequences, about 39% seen once. Study results and caveats: The median proportion of reactive clones detected only post-vaccination in convalescent patients was approximately 87%.

Treatment in this sample: roughly ten-day PBMC culture with coronavirus spike peptide pools or control peptides (ViraFEST assay). This receptor was obtained from a human donor who had recovered from COVID-19. This chain connects TRBV19 to TRBJ1-5; possibly TRBD1 for D (5 bases). The material was CD4+ T cells from blood, cultured in vitro, obtained before SARS-CoV-2 vaccination. This chain's CDR3 is CASSTRLTENQPQHF. As DNA, the CDR3 is TGTGCCAGTAGTACCCGCTTGACAGAGAATCAGCCCCAGCATTTT.